The clone carrying this T cell receptor beta chain was seen repeatedly, ten times or more. The antigen remains unidentified. Sorted naive CD8 T cells were those defined as CD8+CD4-CCR7+CD45RA+. Preparation of the bulk TCR libraries relied on previously described methods and listed TCR primers. Using its own MiXCR run on the PCR reads, TCRdb lists one record per CDR3 protein. The table has about 500,000 distinct CDR3 sequences, 20% to 25% seen once. This specimen belongs to a study of molecular identifiers for immune sequencing clone quantification. Study results and caveats: In CMV-specific effectors, clones above 20 copies held over 99% of molecules; naive, under 1%.

Germline V lookup: CDR1 SEHNR, CDR2 FQNEAQ (reference sequence). J lost 4 bases, V lost 1 base, and 1 base had no gene match. The CDR3 length is 14 residues. The sequencing input was naive CD8+ T cells from blood, with Jurkat cell RNA spiked in. Documented subset: FACS-sorted CD8+CD4-CCR7+CD45RA+ naive T cells. V gene TRBV7-9 combines with J gene TRBJ2-1, with TRBD1 matching over 7 bases. The receptor comes from a human donor in good health. Some libraries in this study had Jurkat cell RNA spiked in. The CDR3 sequence: CASSLDRGYNEQFF. In DNA form, the CDR3 reads TGTGCCAGCAGCTTAGACAGGGGATACAATGAGCAGTTCTTC.